This entry is about one T cell receptor beta chain. This clonotype was detected once. Its recognized antigen is unknown. Within one base of it there is no much larger clone, and no base qualities were kept. Reading from cysteine to phenylalanine, the CDR3 counts 16 amino acids. Only the CDR3 DNA stays, 48 bases, in frame from base 1. The record originates from a study of robustness of blood B and T cell sequencing (dated by TCRdb to the late 2010s). Describing the broader study: The study aimed to determine how much peripheral blood is needed to reliably characterize an individual's TCRbeta and IgG repertoires. In each of the 9 to 10 independently drawn blood samples, TCRbeta and IgG repertoires were quantified. As technical replicates, two replicate TCRbeta cDNA libraries were prepared from one shared RNA pool derived from a single 10 ml draw. General findings and caveats noted by the study authors: Immediate fractionation was required for EDTA tubes, so the use of EDTA tubes in multi-site collections was limited. Evidence of cross-contamination, likely resulting from batch processing, was observed in one pair of TCRbeta libraries, and the UMI-sequence pairs shared between the two libraries were removed. Across technical replicate libraries, approximately 95% of the top 10,000 TCRbeta clonotypes in one library were also found in the other. Coverage of the top 10,000 TCRbeta clonotypes approached saturation when 3 or 4 tubes (roughly 28-40 ml blood) were combined. A full plateau was not reached by TCRbeta rarefaction curves, suggesting under-sequencing or many low-abundance clonotypes. Pooling tubes did not make the overlap of rare TCRbeta clonotypes any better, which implies that much larger blood volumes would be needed to capture those rare clonotypes. The 1,000 most abundant TCRbeta clonotypes from the pooled draws were found in every single 10 ml sample.

Receptor libraries were prepared by PCR. Sequencing instrument: Illumina MiSeq. SMARTScribe reverse transcriptase and a 5' template-switch oligo, by which a universal priming site was added, were used for cDNA synthesis. The template-switch oligo carried a 12-nucleotide random unique molecular identifier (UMI) that tagged each cDNA molecule. Chain-specific reverse primers targeted TCRbeta transcripts during reverse transcription. Uracil DNA glycosylase treatment removed residual template-switch adapters, and cDNA was purified with a Qiagen MinElute kit. For the first PCR, KAPA HiFi HotStart ReadyMix was used for roughly 23 cycles, with amplification split across four 50 ul reactions containing step-out primers. First-round PCR products were gel-purified before further amplification. Illumina Nextera adapters were attached in a second approximately 8-cycle PCR, after which libraries were purified and pooled. For each TCRbeta molecule, the UMI barcode was captured by a 50-nucleotide 5' read. Turning to the authors' computational methods: Using the MIGEC toolkit, reads were grouped by UMI into consensus reads. Forward and reverse consensus reads were merged with PEAR to produce final reads. Identical UMI-sequence pairs found in more than one library were treated as cross-sample contamination and removed by a custom decontamination script. MIGMAP, a wrapper around IgBLAST, was used to carry out V(D)J assignment and CDR3 extraction. TCR clonotypes were defined by identical V gene, J gene and CDR3 amino acid sequence; CDR1 and CDR2 were not sequenced. In TCRdb, the public reads were trimmed at Q25 with fastp and aligned with MiXCR, with productive beta chains retained. CDR3 protein duplicates are merged, each entry listing the most common genes and DNA. The V and J calls and clone size come from TCRdb's table, not from the authors' own analysis. This sample is represented by 1,500 to 2,000 distinct CDR3 sequences; more than 40% of them were singletons. The ten top clones hold under 40% of the sample.

TCRbeta repertoires were quantified from mRNA rather than genomic DNA, which captures expressed receptors. Without any cell sorting, leukocytes from the buffy coat were collected into Trizol, and RNA was extracted using the Direct-zol RNA MiniPrep Plus kit. EDTA blood tubes were centrifuged immediately at 4°C to separate plasma, buffy coat and red blood cells. This sequence was found in a human donor in good health. The V and J segments used are TRBV5-2 and TRBJ2-1; TRBD1 is taken as the D call from the table, unchecked against the DNA. TRBV5-2 is marked as a pseudogene. The sequencing sample was made of peripheral blood. CDR3 loop: CASNFIEDRGRNEQFF. The nucleotides read TGTGCCAGCAACTTCATCGAGGACAGGGGGCGGAATGAGCAGTTCTTC.